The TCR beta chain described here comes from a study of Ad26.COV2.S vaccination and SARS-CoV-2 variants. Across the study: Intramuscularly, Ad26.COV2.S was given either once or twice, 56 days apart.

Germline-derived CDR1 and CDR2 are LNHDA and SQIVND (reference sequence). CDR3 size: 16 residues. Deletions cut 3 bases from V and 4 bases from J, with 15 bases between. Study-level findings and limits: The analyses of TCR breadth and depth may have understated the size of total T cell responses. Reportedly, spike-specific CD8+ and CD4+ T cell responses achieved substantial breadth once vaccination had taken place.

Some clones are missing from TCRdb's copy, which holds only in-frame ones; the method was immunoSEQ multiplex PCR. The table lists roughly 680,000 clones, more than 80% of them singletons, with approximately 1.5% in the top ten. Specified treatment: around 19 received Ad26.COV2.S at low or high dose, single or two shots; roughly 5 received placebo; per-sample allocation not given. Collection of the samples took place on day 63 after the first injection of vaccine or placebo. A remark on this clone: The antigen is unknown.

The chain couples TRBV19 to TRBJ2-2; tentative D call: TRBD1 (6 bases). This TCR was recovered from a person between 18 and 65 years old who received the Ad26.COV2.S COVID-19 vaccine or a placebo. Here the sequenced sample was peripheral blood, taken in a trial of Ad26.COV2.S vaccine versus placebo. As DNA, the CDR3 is TGTGCCAGTAGTATCTTCGGGACACTACTCACCGGGGAGCTGTTTTTT. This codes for CASSIFGTLLTGELFF. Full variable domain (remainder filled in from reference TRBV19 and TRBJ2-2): DGGITQSPKYLFRKEGQNVTLSCEQNLNHDAMYWYRQDPGQGLRLIYYSQIVNDFQKGDIAEGYSVSREKKESFPLTVTSAQKNPTAFYLCASSIFGTLLTGELFFGEGSRLTVL.